Below, 24 T cell receptor beta chains from the same sample are listed, as sequenced in a study of shared clonotypes between healthy human individuals. Produced via immunoSEQ multiplex PCR; TCRdb's table is partial and in-frame only. The sample contains some 470,000 clones, about 82% of which appear only once. Input material: PBMCs. Every receptor here comes from a middle-aged woman in good health. Some clones in this sample may be carry-over from other donors' samples.

The chain combines TRBV7-2 with TRBJ2-5, with D unresolved. The CDR3 loop spans 12 amino acids. V was pared by 4 bases and J by 0 bases, with 3 bases between. From germline, CDR1 is SGHTA and CDR2 FQGNSA. The CDR3, as DNA: TGTGCCAGCAGCTCCAACCAAGAGACCCAGTACTTC. It is translated as CASSSNQETQYF.

The chain uses TRBV7-9 and TRBJ1-3; TRBD1 might be the D (6 bases). Germline CDR1 reads SEHNR; CDR2 reads FQNEAQ (reference sequence). V lost 6 bases and J lost 1, with 16 bases in between. There are 16 residues in the CDR3. The CDR3 sequence is CASRPGPGASGNTIYF. In nucleotides, the CDR3 is TGTGCCAGCAGGCCTGGTCCGGGGGCTTCTGGAAACACCATATATTTT.

The V and J genes are TRBV27 and TRBJ2-3; 13 bases match TRBD2. With V trimmed by 4 bases and J by 11 bases, 9 bases remained unmatched. The germline V gene encodes CDR1 MNHEY and CDR2 SMNVEV (reference sequence). This CDR3 is built from 15 residues. The CDR3 bases are TGTGCCAGCAGTTGGGGGACTAGCGGGGAGGTGGGGCAGTATTTT. It is translated as CASSWGTSGEVGQYF.

The genes are TRBV19 and TRBJ1-5; 9 bases are a match to TRBD1. There are 16 residues in the CDR3. V dropped 9 bases and J dropped 4; count of bases not matched to a gene: 13. The germline CDR1 and CDR2 sequences are LNHDA and SQIVND (reference sequence). Here the CDR3 reads CASGDRAHGRNQPQHF. In DNA form, the CDR3 reads TGTGCCAGCGGGGACAGGGCCCACGGGCGAAATCAGCCCCAGCATTTT. The variable domain in full, completed from reference TRBV19 and TRBJ1-5, reads DGGITQSPKYLFRKEGQNVTLSCEQNLNHDAMYWYRQDPGQGLRLIYYSQIVNDFQKGDIAEGYSVSREKKESFPLTVTSAQKNPTAFYLCASGDRAHGRNQPQHFGDGTRLSIL.

The chain recombines TRBV30 with TRBJ2-2; no clear D. CDR3 length equals 14 residues. Germline CDR1 and CDR2: GTSNPN and SVGIG (reference sequence). Trimming shortened V by 3 bases and J by 1 base, and 9 bases separated the two germline ends. CDR3 region: CAWSGAGNTGELFF. DNA of the CDR3: TGTGCCTGGAGCGGAGCAGGGAACACCGGGGAGCTGTTTTTT.

The rearrangement uses TRBV4-2 and TRBJ2-7; D unclear. Germline V CDR1 and CDR2: LGHNA, YNFKEQ. The CDR3 is 13 residues long. The V end was cut by 3 bases, the J end by 2 bases, with 8 bases between. The CDR3 coding sequence is TGTGCCAGCAGCCATCCGCGTACCTACGAGCAGTACTTC. It translates to CASSHPRTYEQYF.

This chain joins TRBV5-1 and TRBJ2-5; a weak D match, TRBD1 (6 bases). The CDR3 has 15 amino acids. The V gene lost 0 bases and the J gene lost 4 bases, with 13 bases spanning the gap. CDR1 SGHRS and CDR2 YFSETQ come from the germline V gene. The CDR3 DNA reads TGCGCCAGCAGCTTGGGACAGGTCTTAGTAGAGACCCAGTACTTC. Amino acid sequence: CASSLGQVLVETQYF.

The chain employs TRBV7-9 and TRBJ2-1; D might be TRBD2 (6 bases). The CDR3 is 15 residues long. The V gene's germline CDR1 is SEHNR and CDR2 FQNEAQ (reference sequence). Deletions cut 3 bases from V and 4 bases from J, with 13 bases between. CDR3 protein: CASSFGGNLYNEQFF. The CDR3 region has the DNA TGTGCCAGCAGCTTTGGAGGGAATCTTTACAATGAGCAGTTCTTC.

This chain connects TRBV29-1 to TRBJ2-5; 7 nucleotides line up with TRBD1. CDR3 length: 13 residues. Trimming at V came to 7 bases and at J to 1 base, leaving 6 bases not matched to a gene. Germline V gene lookup returns CDR1 SQVTM and CDR2 ANQGSEA. Written as DNA, the CDR3 is TGCAGCGCTTTGACAGGGCCCCAAGAGACCCAGTACTTC. Its translation is CSALTGPQETQYF.

The chain couples TRBV30 to TRBJ1-3, with no clear D. V lost 5 bases, J lost 2 bases, and 13 bases lay in between. CDR3 length: 14 amino acids. Germline loops: CDR1 GTSNPN, CDR2 SVGIG (reference sequence). The CDR3 DNA reads as TGTGCCTGGGGGAGGTCCGGACCTGGAAACACCATATATTTT. The encoded protein is CAWGRSGPGNTIYF. Variable domain in full (rest from reference TRBV30 and TRBJ1-3): SQTIHQWPATLVQPVGSPLSLECTVEGTSNPNLYWYRQAAGRGLQLLFYSVGIGQISSEVPQNLSASRPQDRQFILSSKKLLLSDSGFYLCAWGRSGPGNTIYFGEGSWLTVV.

V usage is TRBV2 and J usage is TRBJ1-5, with TRBD1 identical over 9 bases. CDR3 length: 13 residues. Germline CDR1 SNHLY, CDR2 FYNNEI. J lost 9 bases, V lost 3 bases, and 3 bases had no gene match. The CDR3 region has the DNA TGTGCCAGCAGTGAGGGGACAGGGCTGCCCCAGCATTTT. It encodes CASSEGTGLPQHF.

V and J are TRBV7-3 and TRBJ2-1; D tentatively reads TRBD1 or TRBD2 (5 bases each). Trimming pared 3 bases from V and 2 bases from J, leaving 11 bases between. The germline V gene has CDR1 SGHTA and CDR2 FQGTGA. The CDR3 extends over 15 amino acids. For the CDR3, the DNA is TGTGCCAGCAGCTTGGGAGACAGCGCCTACAATGAGCAGTTCTTC. Amino acids: CASSLGDSAYNEQFF. The complete variable domain, with remaining parts taken from reference TRBV7-3 and TRBJ2-1, reads GAGVSQTPSNKVTEKGKYVELRCDPISGHTALYWYRQSLGQGPEFLIYFQGTGAADDSGLPNDRFFAVRPEGSVSTLKIQRTERGDSAVYLCASSLGDSAYNEQFFGPGTRLTVL.

This clone was recorded at least ten times. V usage is TRBV18 and J usage is TRBJ2-7, with 13 nucleotides matching TRBD2. V shed 3 bases, J shed 5 bases, and the junction held 4 bases outside the gene matches. This CDR3 spans 15 amino acids. The germline V gene encodes CDR1 KGHSH and CDR2 LQKENI. This chain's CDR3 is CASSPPTSGRNEQYF. CDR3 DNA sequence: TGTGCCAGCTCACCTCCGACTAGCGGGAGGAACGAGCAGTACTTC.

Concerning this clone itself: This CDR3 is also generated by other DNA sequences in the sample. This chain links TRBV27 with TRBJ2-5; D is ambiguous. With 8 bases removed from V and 2 bases from J, the gap between germline ends came to 3 bases. Germline lookup yields CDR1 MNHEY and CDR2 SMNVEV (reference sequence). This CDR3 is 10 amino acids long. CDR3 nucleotides: TGTGCCAGCGGACAAGAGACCCAGTACTTC. Amino acid sequence: CASGQETQYF.

The chain recombines TRBV7-9 with TRBJ2-7; 8 nucleotides agree with TRBD2. Germline V gives CDR1 SEHNR, CDR2 FQNEAQ (reference sequence). The CDR3 totals 14 residues. J gave up 3 bases and V 5 bases, and 6 bases lay outside the gene matches. CDR3 region: CASSQGLGGYEQYF. The CDR3 DNA reads TGTGCCAGCAGCCAGGGACTAGGGGGCTACGAGCAGTACTTC.

The chain links TRBV6-5 to TRBJ1-5, with D perhaps matching TRBD1 (6 bases). The germline gives CDR1 MNHEY, CDR2 SVGAGI. V lost 0 bases and J lost 11, with 20 bases in between. This CDR3 spans 16 amino acids. CDR3 sequence: CASSYSTGASIAAQHF. In nucleotides, the CDR3 is TGTGCCAGCAGTTACTCGACGGGGGCGAGCATCGCGGCCCAGCATTTT.

The V call is TRBV7-3, the J call TRBJ2-2; 14 nucleotides agree with TRBD2. This CDR3 comprises 18 residues. V was pared by 4 bases and J by 7 bases, with 11 bases of the junction left unmatched. CDR1 SGHTA and CDR2 FQGTGA come from the germline V gene. The CDR3: CASSSPGTSGSSDGELFF. CDR3 bases: TGTGCCAGCAGCTCTCCCGGGACTAGCGGGAGTTCTGACGGGGAGCTGTTTTTT.

This clone was found many times. V and J are TRBV5-1 and TRBJ2-3, with D possibly matching TRBD2 (6 bases). CDR3 length: 14 amino acids. Trimming removed 4 bases from V and 4 bases from J, with 13 bases in between. CDR1 is SGHRS and CDR2 is YFSETQ in the germline V gene. CDR3: CASSLDYLPDTQYF. In nucleotides, the CDR3 is TGCGCCAGCAGCCTGGACTACTTGCCAGATACGCAGTATTTT.

This chain joins TRBV2 and TRBJ2-1; D unresolved. The V gene's germline CDR1 is SNHLY and CDR2 FYNNEI. This CDR3 spans 12 amino acids. Deletions cut 1 base from V and 8 bases from J, with 6 bases between. In nucleotides, the CDR3 is TGTGCCAGCAGTGAAGGAAGGGATGAGCAGTTCTTC. It translates to CASSEGRDEQFF.

The V and J genes are TRBV7-2 and TRBJ2-3; TRBD1 is a possible D gene (5 bases). This CDR3 contains 14 residues. V lost 3 bases and J 6 bases, leaving 13 bases between the germline ends. Germline assignment: CDR1 SGHTA and CDR2 FQGNSA. The CDR3 DNA follows: TGTGCCAGCAGCTTTCGAACAGGTTCCGATACGCAGTATTTT. Amino acids: CASSFRTGSDTQYF.

Notes on this clone: It differs at one base from a far larger clone, so likely a read error. Additional DNA sequences in this sample encode the identical CDR3. The chain uses TRBV30 and TRBJ2-5, with a weak D call TRBD2 (6 bases). TRBJ2-7 explains the end of the DNA better; the J call may be wrong. Germline V gives CDR1 GTSNPN, CDR2 SVGIG (reference sequence). This CDR3 spans 12 amino acids. CDR3 residues: CAWSRRGYEQYF. The CDR3 DNA sequence: TGCGCCTGGAGTAGGAGGGGATACGAGCAGTACTTC.

The rearrangement uses TRBV10-2 and TRBJ2-7; 11 bases agree with TRBD1. The germline V gene encodes CDR1 WSHSY and CDR2 SAAADI. Trimming cost V 7 bases and J 2 bases; bases outside gene matches: 7. The CDR3 has 15 amino acids. The CDR3 sequence is CASTVGTGGAYEQYF. In nucleotides, the CDR3 is TGCGCCAGCACCGTGGGGACAGGGGGAGCCTACGAGCAGTACTTC.

With regard to this clone: One base separates it from a far larger clone, so it is likely a read error. The missing conserved phenylalanine or tryptophan at the end of this CDR3 makes a read error likely. This sequence joins TRBV7-2 and TRBJ1-2; TRBD1 is a possible D gene (5 bases). The ends were cut back, 2 bases at V and 6 bases at J, with 10 bases in the middle. CDR3 length equals 13 residues. CDR1 and CDR2 (germline): SGHTA, FQGNSA. CDR3 nucleotides: TGTGCCAGCAGCTTATGGCAGGGCCATGGCTACACCGTC. It yields the protein CASSLWQGHGYTV.

This clone was recorded many times. The sample holds other DNA sequences that translate to the same CDR3. This chain connects TRBV15 to TRBJ1-2; D is possibly TRBD1 (5 bases). V lost 0 bases, J lost 8 bases, and 13 bases lay in between. Germline-derived CDR1 and CDR2 are LNHNV and YYDKDF (reference sequence). The CDR3 consists of 14 residues. The CDR3: CATSRDVGGRGYTF. CDR3 in DNA: TGTGCCACCAGCAGAGATGTGGGGGGTCGGGGCTACACCTTC.